This is a list of T cell receptor beta chains from one sample in a study of monozygotic twins with inflammatory bowel disease. TCRdb reprocessed the 5' RACE reads, with one entry per CDR3 protein and no DNA. This sample's clone table lists approximately 340,000 distinct CDR3 sequences. The sequenced sample consisted of blood. The receptors come from a human donor with ulcerative colitis or Crohn's disease, or a healthy co-twin of an affected twin (not recorded which). CDR3s include the opening cysteine and the closing phenylalanine or tryptophan. Rows give clone size only sometimes, using once, few, many, or a class for an expanded clone.

V gene: TRBV19; J gene: TRBJ2-3; clone size: -; CDR3 protein: CASSMNDDTQYF
V gene: TRBV5-1; J gene: TRBJ2-7; clone size: -; CDR3 protein: CASRLGGGVPYEQYF
V gene: TRBV9; J gene: TRBJ2-3; clone size: -; CDR3 protein: CASSVGPVAGGTDTQYF
V gene: TRBV27; J gene: TRBJ2-3; clone size: -; CDR3 protein: CASSLWGGRGDTQYF
V gene: TRBV11-2; J gene: TRBJ2-5; clone size: -; CDR3 protein: CASSLTLAGGAETQYF
V gene: TRBV20-1; J gene: TRBJ1-1; clone size: -; CDR3 protein: CSARVPGVGMFTEAFF
V gene: TRBV20-1; J gene: TRBJ2-5; clone size: -; CDR3 protein: CSLGLAGETQYF
V gene: TRBV7-2; J gene: TRBJ1-5; clone size: -; CDR3 protein: CASSLSGREYQPQHF
V gene: TRBV12-3/TRBV12-4; J gene: TRBJ2-1; clone size: -; CDR3 protein: CASRNGGLSYNEQFF
V gene: TRBV5-1; J gene: TRBJ2-1; clone size: -; CDR3 protein: CASSPSGDFYNEQFF
V gene: TRBV20-1; J gene: TRBJ2-7; clone size: -; CDR3 protein: CSATNFPGQGPDEQYF
V gene: TRBV5-4; J gene: TRBJ1-4; clone size: -; CDR3 protein: CASSSWTAPDGKLFF
V gene: TRBV20-1; J gene: TRBJ1-1; clone size: -; CDR3 protein: CSASRPVGVTEAFF
V gene: TRBV20-1; J gene: TRBJ2-7; clone size: -; CDR3 protein: CSARFAGEQYF
V gene: TRBV7-2; J gene: TRBJ2-1; clone size: -; CDR3 protein: CASSEGTGRDNEQFF
V gene: TRBV28; J gene: TRBJ2-3; clone size: -; CDR3 protein: CASSRGRGRADTQYF
V gene: TRBV10-2; J gene: TRBJ2-6; clone size: -; CDR3 protein: CASSAQRGTSGANVLTF
V gene: TRBV27; J gene: TRBJ2-3; clone size: -; CDR3 protein: CASSLPKTGGFSTDTQYF
V gene: TRBV30; J gene: TRBJ1-1; clone size: -; CDR3 protein: CACKGWGTGVSTEAFF
V gene: TRBV7-9; J gene: TRBJ2-4; clone size: -; CDR3 protein: CASSLGGSLLAKNIQYF
V gene: TRBV6-1; J gene: TRBJ2-1; clone size: -; CDR3 protein: CASGRRYNEQFF
V gene: TRBV12-3/TRBV12-4; J gene: TRBJ1-3; clone size: -; CDR3 protein: CASSEMGTAGNTIYF
V gene: TRBV6-2/TRBV6-3; J gene: TRBJ2-1; clone size: -; CDR3 protein: CASSDGNEQFF
V gene: TRBV12-3/TRBV12-4; J gene: TRBJ1-2; clone size: -; CDR3 protein: CASSRQQGTGGYTF
V gene: TRBV3-1; J gene: TRBJ1-1; clone size: -; CDR3 protein: CASSHKSRGDDAFF
V gene: TRBV20-1; J gene: TRBJ1-5; clone size: -; CDR3 protein: CSARDTTEDQPQHF
V gene: TRBV6-5; J gene: TRBJ2-7; clone size: -; CDR3 protein: CASSSLPGPPANAYEQYF
V gene: TRBV28; J gene: TRBJ2-2; clone size: -; CDR3 protein: CASISWLTGELFF
V gene: TRBV3-1; J gene: TRBJ2-7; clone size: -; CDR3 protein: CASSAKWGLSDEQYF
V gene: TRBV5-1; J gene: TRBJ2-3; clone size: -; CDR3 protein: CASSSGLAVDTDTQYF
V gene: TRBV15; J gene: TRBJ1-1; clone size: -; CDR3 protein: CATSRVVDGTEAFF
V gene: TRBV7-2; J gene: TRBJ2-1; clone size: -; CDR3 protein: CASSASGGAVNEQFF
V gene: TRBV11-2; J gene: TRBJ2-5; clone size: -; CDR3 protein: CASSPSVRGVPETQYF
V gene: TRBV6-4; J gene: TRBJ2-1; clone size: -; CDR3 protein: CASSARYGSIWGQRNNEQFF
V gene: TRBV24-1; J gene: TRBJ2-1; clone size: -; CDR3 protein: CATSDPGQGPNNEQFF
V gene: TRBV6-2/TRBV6-3; J gene: TRBJ2-7; clone size: -; CDR3 protein: CATIIGPLLIDEQYF
V gene: TRBV6-5; J gene: TRBJ2-2; clone size: -; CDR3 protein: CASSNPPGRALTGELFF
V gene: TRBV18; J gene: TRBJ2-3; clone size: -; CDR3 protein: CASSPYESGTDTQYF
V gene: TRBV11-2; J gene: TRBJ2-1; clone size: -; CDR3 protein: CASSRGLAGLFEQFF
V gene: TRBV30; J gene: TRBJ1-1; clone size: -; CDR3 protein: CAWTLGQGSITEAFF
V gene: TRBV9; J gene: TRBJ2-7; clone size: -; CDR3 protein: CASSVDGGNYEQYF
V gene: TRBV12-3/TRBV12-4; J gene: TRBJ2-3; clone size: -; CDR3 protein: CASSPRGDTQYF
V gene: TRBV24-1; J gene: TRBJ1-5; clone size: -; CDR3 protein: CATSDAAGGNQPQHF
V gene: TRBV29-1; J gene: TRBJ2-1; clone size: -; CDR3 protein: CSVLYSYNEQFF
V gene: TRBV18; J gene: TRBJ1-2; clone size: -; CDR3 protein: CASSPGQLYGYTF
V gene: TRBV5-1; J gene: TRBJ2-1; clone size: -; CDR3 protein: CASSLVYRDSNNEQFF
V gene: TRBV5-1; J gene: TRBJ2-3; clone size: -; CDR3 protein: CASGYRGGTDTQYF
V gene: TRBV18; J gene: TRBJ2-4; clone size: -; CDR3 protein: CASSLSKDRENIQYF
V gene: TRBV20-1; J gene: TRBJ2-5; clone size: -; CDR3 protein: CSARATWGTSGPQETQYF
V gene: TRBV10-3; J gene: TRBJ1-4; clone size: -; CDR3 protein: CAISEVSEKLFF
V gene: TRBV5-1; J gene: TRBJ2-3; clone size: -; CDR3 protein: CASSLEGRQADTQYF
V gene: TRBV21-1; J gene: TRBJ2-2; clone size: -; CDR3 protein: CASSVPGILNTGELFF
V gene: TRBV12-3/TRBV12-4; J gene: TRBJ1-1; clone size: -; CDR3 protein: CASSPLGDGPPEAFF
V gene: TRBV10-1; J gene: TRBJ2-2; clone size: medium-sized; CDR3 protein: CASSEAGQTTGELFF
V gene: TRBV27; J gene: TRBJ2-2; clone size: -; CDR3 protein: CASSPLDYVGELFF
V gene: TRBV29-1; J gene: TRBJ2-7; clone size: -; CDR3 protein: CSVAGQGQRQYF
V gene: TRBV18; J gene: TRBJ2-7; clone size: -; CDR3 protein: CASSPGGGRANEQYF
V gene: TRBV4-2; J gene: TRBJ2-1; clone size: -; CDR3 protein: CASSQDKVGPGGEQFF
V gene: TRBV29-1; J gene: TRBJ2-1; clone size: -; CDR3 protein: CSVRPQGVSSYNEQFF
V gene: TRBV28; J gene: TRBJ1-4; clone size: -; CDR3 protein: CASSNSEVAVNEKLFF